Following are 17 T cell receptor beta chains from one sample sequenced in a study of blood T cells in healthy people across ages. The second PCR ran roughly 7 to 11 cycles with a sample-barcoded 5' primer and J-beta primers. In TCRdb, the 5' RACE reads were re-called with MiXCR into one record per CDR3 protein. The sample records roughly 830,000 distinct CDR3 sequences, around 62% being singletons. Source material: blood. These receptors came from a man under 40 in good health.

The gene calls are TRBV6-6 and TRBJ2-7, with 8 bases lining up with TRBD1. CDR3 length equals 15 residues. CDR1 and CDR2 from the germline V gene are MNHNY and SVGAGI (reference sequence). V shed 6 bases, J shed 1 base, and the junction held 8 bases outside the gene matches. CDR3 in DNA: TGTGCCAGCAGCACCAGGACAGGGTCGTCCTACGAGCAGTACTTC. It yields the protein CASSTRTGSSYEQYF.

As DNA, the CDR3 is TGTGCCACCAGCAGACCAACCACTCGGACAGGGCGTGAAAAACTGTTTTTT. Translated: CATSRPTTRTGREKLFF. The J gene is TRBJ1-4, the V gene TRBV15, with 8 bases aligning to TRBD1. This CDR3 is 17 amino acids long. The junction had 12 bases not matched to a gene; V was cut back by 2 bases and J by 7 bases. CDR1 LNHNV and CDR2 YYDKDF come from the germline V gene (reference sequence).

This clonotype was observed a single time. In nucleotides, the CDR3 is TGTGCCAGCAGCCAAGATCAGGCAGGGGGGCTAGACACCGGGGAGCTGTTTTTT. Amino acids: CASSQDQAGGLDTGELFF. The chain joins TRBV4-2 to TRBJ2-2, with a tentative D call TRBD1 (7 bases). Germline CDR1 and CDR2: LGHNA and YNFKEQ. V was clipped by 0 bases and J by 3 bases, with 17 bases between them. This CDR3 has 18 amino acids.

The V call is TRBV20-1, the J call TRBJ2-1; D may match TRBD1 or TRBD2 (6 bases each). V dropped 3 bases and J dropped 8 bases, with 23 bases sitting between them. The germline gives CDR1 DFQATT, CDR2 SNEGSKA (reference sequence). This CDR3 is built from 16 residues. DNA of the CDR3: TGCAGTGCTAGTCCTCGGGGGCAGGGTCTAGGGTATGAGCAGTTCTTC. Protein sequence: CSASPRGQGLGYEQFF.

The V and J genes are TRBV7-9 and TRBJ2-5, with no clear D. Trimming cost V 4 bases and J 2 bases, with 11 bases left between them. Germline V gene lookup returns CDR1 SEHNR and CDR2 FQNEAQ (reference sequence). The CDR3 is made up of 14 amino acids. CDR3 residues: CASSSAEEQETQYF. The CDR3 bases are TGTGCCAGCAGCTCGGCGGAAGAGCAAGAGACCCAGTACTTC.

This clonotype was seen ten or more times. This chain joins TRBV10-3 and TRBJ2-3; D gene uncertain. The CDR3 is 14 residues long. V was pared by 10 bases and J by 0 bases, with 14 bases between. Germline V gives CDR1 ENHRY, CDR2 SYGVKD. The CDR3 region has the DNA TGTGCCACGACGACAAGAACTAGCACAGATACGCAGTATTTT. It translates to CATTTRTSTDTQYF.

The rearrangement joins TRBV12-3 or TRBV12-4 to TRBJ2-4; D perhaps matches TRBD2 (5 bases). V shed 3 bases and J shed 13 bases, with 19 bases lying between them. CDR3 size: 14 residues. This CDR3 is CASSLGEGQWEQYF. The CDR3 DNA reads TGTGCCAGCAGTTTGGGCGAAGGGCAGTGGGAGCAGTACTTC.

The chain has TRBV7-2 and TRBJ1-3; no clear D. With 1 base removed from V and 5 bases from J, the gap between germline ends came to 6 bases. CDR3 length: 13 amino acids. Germline V gene data show CDR1 as SGHTA and CDR2 as FQGNSA. The CDR3 region is CASSLGGRNTIYF. The CDR3 DNA is TGTGCCAGCAGCTTAGGAGGGAGAAACACCATATATTTT.

This chain connects TRBV7-9 to TRBJ1-2, with TRBD1 as a possible D gene (5 bases). The germline V gene has CDR1 SEHNR and CDR2 FQNEAQ (reference sequence). V was shortened by 5 bases and J by 8 bases, with 15 bases between the two germline ends. The CDR3 runs 13 residues. The CDR3 sequence: CASSHGGSRGYTF. CDR3 coding DNA: TGTGCCAGCAGCCACGGGGGATCGAGAGGCTACACCTTC.

The rearrangement uses TRBV12-3 or TRBV12-4 and TRBJ1-2; maybe TRBD1 (5 bases). The CDR3 contains 12 residues. V was shortened by 6 bases and J by 9 bases, with 14 bases between the two germline ends. CDR3 nucleotide sequence: TGTGCCAGCAGCTCCCATAGGGGCCGCTACACCTTC. This translates into CASSSHRGRYTF.

V and J are TRBV20-1 and TRBJ1-1, with 9 bases that match TRBD1. Germline CDR1 DFQATT, CDR2 SNEGSKA (reference sequence). The CDR3 spans 13 residues. The J segment lost 4 bases and the V segment lost 2 bases, leaving 2 bases of the junction unmatched. The CDR3, as DNA: TGCAGTGCTAGAACAGGGGGCGTCACTGAAGCTTTCTTT. Translating gives CSARTGGVTEAFF.

The V and J genes are TRBV30 and TRBJ1-1; D is perhaps TRBD1 (5 bases). Deletions cut 3 bases from V and 4 bases from J, with 15 bases between. This CDR3 spans 14 amino acids. Per germline, CDR1 GTSNPN and CDR2 SVGIG (reference sequence). This CDR3 reads CAWRAVGDSTEAFF. In DNA, the CDR3 is TGTGCCTGGAGAGCAGTAGGGGATAGCACTGAAGCTTTCTTT.

The chain joins TRBV15 to TRBJ2-3, with D hard to call. Germline assignment: CDR1 LNHNV and CDR2 YYDKDF (reference sequence). V lost 5 bases and J lost 5, with 11 bases in between. The CDR3 is 13 amino acids. CDR3 sequence: CATSGPRGDTQYF. CDR3 bases: TGTGCCACCAGCGGACCCCGAGGAGATACGCAGTATTTT.

The V and J genes are TRBV20-1 and TRBJ2-5; possible D gene TRBD1, 5 bases. Looked up from germline, CDR1 is DFQATT and CDR2 is SNEGSKA (reference sequence). Trimming removed 0 bases from V and 11 bases from J, with 13 bases in between. There are 12 residues in the CDR3. As DNA, the CDR3 is TGCAGTGCTAGAGACCAGGGATTTGAGCAGTACTTC. Translating it yields CSARDQGFEQYF.

In nucleotides, the CDR3 is TGTGCCAGCAGCTTACCTGGGCCTGAAGCTTTCTTT. This sequence encodes CASSLPGPEAFF. V usage is TRBV7-9 and J usage is TRBJ1-1, with D hard to call. CDR3 length: 12 amino acids. V was clipped by 2 bases and J by 6 bases, with 7 bases between them. CDR1 is SEHNR, CDR2 FQNEAQ, per germline (reference sequence). The variable domain in full, with the rest retrieved from reference TRBV7-9 and TRBJ1-1, is DTGVSQNPRHKITKRGQNVTFRCDPISEHNRLYWYRQTLGQGPEFLTYFQNEAQLEKSRLLSDRFSAERPKGSFSTLEIQRTEQGDSAMYLCASSLPGPEAFFGQGTRLTVV.

This chain joins TRBV5-1 and TRBJ2-3, with 8 nucleotides matching TRBD2. Germline V CDR1 and CDR2: SGHRS, YFSETQ. This CDR3 comprises 16 residues. The ends lost 2 bases at V and 1 base at J; junction bases unmatched: 6. In DNA form, the CDR3 reads TGCGCCAGCAGCTTTGGACGGCGGGGGGGCACAGATACGCAGTATTTT. Protein sequence: CASSFGRRGGTDTQYF.

This clonotype has more than one count but fewer than ten. This chain links TRBV5-1 with TRBJ2-7, with 9 nucleotides matching TRBD1. The tail of the sequence fits TRBJ2-5 better, so the J call may be wrong. The CDR3 has 16 residues. Germline CDR1 reads SGHRS; CDR2 reads YFSETQ. CDR3 amino acids: CASSLVRTGDQETQYF. The CDR3 bases are TGCGCCAGCAGCTTGGTGAGGACAGGGGATCAAGAGACCCAGTACTTC.